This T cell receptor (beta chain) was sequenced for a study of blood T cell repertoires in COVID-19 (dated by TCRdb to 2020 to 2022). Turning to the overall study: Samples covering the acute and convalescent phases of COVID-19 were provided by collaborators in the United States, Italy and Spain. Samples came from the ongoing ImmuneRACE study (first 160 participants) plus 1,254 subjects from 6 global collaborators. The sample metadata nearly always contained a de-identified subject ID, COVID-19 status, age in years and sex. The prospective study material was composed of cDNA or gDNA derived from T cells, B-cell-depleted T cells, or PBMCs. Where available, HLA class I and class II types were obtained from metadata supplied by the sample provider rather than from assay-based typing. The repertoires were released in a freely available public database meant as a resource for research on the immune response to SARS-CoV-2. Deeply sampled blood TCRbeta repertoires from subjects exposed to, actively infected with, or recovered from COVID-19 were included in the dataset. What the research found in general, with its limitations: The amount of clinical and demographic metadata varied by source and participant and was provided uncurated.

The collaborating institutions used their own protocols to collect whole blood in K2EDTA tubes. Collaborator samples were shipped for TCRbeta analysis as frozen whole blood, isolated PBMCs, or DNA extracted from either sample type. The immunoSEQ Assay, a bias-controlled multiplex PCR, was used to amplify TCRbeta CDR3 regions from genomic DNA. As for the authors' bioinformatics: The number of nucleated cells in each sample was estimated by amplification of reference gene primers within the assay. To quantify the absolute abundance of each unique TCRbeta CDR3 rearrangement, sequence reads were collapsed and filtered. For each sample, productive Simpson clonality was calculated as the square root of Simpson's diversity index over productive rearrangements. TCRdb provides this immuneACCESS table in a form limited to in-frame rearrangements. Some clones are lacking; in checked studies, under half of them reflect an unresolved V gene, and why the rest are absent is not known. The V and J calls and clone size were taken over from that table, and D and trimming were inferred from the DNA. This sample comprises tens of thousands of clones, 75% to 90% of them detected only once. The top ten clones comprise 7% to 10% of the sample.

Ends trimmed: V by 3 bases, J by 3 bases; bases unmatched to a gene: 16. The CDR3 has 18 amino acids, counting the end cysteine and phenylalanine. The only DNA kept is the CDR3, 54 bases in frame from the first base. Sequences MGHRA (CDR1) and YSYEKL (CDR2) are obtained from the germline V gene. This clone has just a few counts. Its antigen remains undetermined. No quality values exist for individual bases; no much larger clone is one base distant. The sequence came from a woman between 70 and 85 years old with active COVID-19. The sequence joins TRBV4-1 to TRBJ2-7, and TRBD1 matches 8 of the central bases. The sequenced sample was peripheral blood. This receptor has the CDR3 CASSQDLARTGRVYEQYF. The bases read TGCGCCAGCAGCCAGGACTTAGCGCGGACAGGGAGAGTCTACGAGCAGTACTTC.